These 17 T cell receptor beta chains share one sample of origin, sequenced in a study of blood T cell repertoires in COVID-19. Method: immunoSEQ multiplex PCR; TCRdb's copy keeps in-frame clones and lacks some. The sample yields roughly 250,000 clones, roughly 90% seen once. Sequenced: PBMCs or T cells enriched from blood (not recorded which). These TCRs come from a man aged 40-55 years who had recovered from COVID-19.

The table lists this clone with a count of one. This chain links TRBV2 with TRBJ2-2; 9 bases match TRBD1. Germline CDR1 and CDR2: SNHLY and FYNNEI. V lost 5 bases, J lost 6 bases, and 10 bases stayed unmatched. This CDR3 has 16 residues. The DNA of the CDR3 is TGTGCCAGCAGTTATACTACAGGGGGCGATGCCGGGGAGCTGTTTTTT. Amino acids: CASSYTTGGDAGELFF.

The rearrangement joins TRBV9 to TRBJ2-3, with D possibly matching TRBD2 (5 bases). Per the germline V gene, CDR1 is SGDLS and CDR2 is YYNGEE. Between the trimmed V and J ends, which lost 0 bases and 3 bases, there was a span of 14 bases. This CDR3 is built from 16 residues. The CDR3: CASSVVPSPGTDTQYF. The DNA of the CDR3 is TGTGCCAGCAGCGTAGTACCCTCCCCGGGGACAGATACGCAGTATTTT.

The chain uses TRBV7-6 and TRBJ2-3; 9 bases map to TRBD2. J gave up 3 bases and V 0 bases, and 10 bases lay outside the gene matches. The germline CDR1 and CDR2 sequences are SGHVS and FNYEAQ. There are 18 residues in the CDR3. Written as DNA, the CDR3 is TGTGCCAGCAGCTTAGCTAGCGGGAGTGCGGGGGGAACAGATACGCAGTATTTT. This gives the protein CASSLASGSAGGTDTQYF. Full variable domain (outside the CDR3, taken from reference TRBV7-6 and TRBJ2-3): GAGVSQSPRYKVTKRGQDVALRCDPISGHVSLYWYRQALGQGPEFLTYFNYEAQQDKSGLPNDRFSAERPEGSISTLTIQRTEQRDSAMYRCASSLASGSAGGTDTQYFGPGTRLTVL.

The chain is built from TRBV15 and TRBJ1-5, with D uncertain. This CDR3 has 15 amino acids. Germline-derived CDR1 and CDR2 are LNHNV and YYDKDF (reference sequence). The V end was cut by 5 bases, the J end by 3 bases, with 14 bases between. The CDR3 protein is CATSSVEQFNQPQHF. The CDR3 nucleotides are TGTGCCACCAGCTCCGTGGAACAGTTCAATCAGCCCCAGCATTTT.

This chain links TRBV3-1 (or the pseudogene TRBV3-2) with TRBJ2-3, with D perhaps matching TRBD2 (5 bases). The V gene lost 2 bases and the J gene lost 3 bases, with 18 bases spanning the gap. Germline V gene sequence: CDR1 LGHDT, CDR2 YNNKEL (reference sequence). This CDR3 contains 17 residues. The CDR3 is CASSQRGSAIRTDTQYF. DNA of the CDR3: TGTGCCAGCAGCCAAAGAGGGTCGGCTATCCGAACAGATACGCAGTATTTT.

In its sample, this clone was seen a few times. V is TRBV5-1 and J is TRBJ1-6, with 9 bases identical to TRBD1. The germline V gene encodes CDR1 SGHRS and CDR2 YFSETQ. Trimming at V came to 4 bases and at J to 10 bases, leaving 12 bases not matched to a gene. The CDR3 runs to 16 residues. The chain's CDR3 is CASSTEIQGAKSPLHF. The CDR3 DNA sequence: TGCGCCAGCAGCACAGAAATACAGGGGGCGAAGTCACCCCTCCACTTT.

This rearrangement joins TRBV7-3 to TRBJ2-7; D perhaps matches TRBD2 (5 bases). The CDR3 runs 12 residues. CDR1 and CDR2 from the germline V gene are SGHTA and FQGTGA. Trimming removed 6 bases from V and 6 bases from J, with 12 bases in between. The CDR3 sequence: CASSPTGFEQYF. As DNA, the CDR3 is TGTGCCAGCAGTCCGACGGGGTTCGAGCAGTACTTC.

This chain uses TRBV28 with TRBJ2-3; D is undetermined. This CDR3 contains 18 residues. The germline gives CDR1 MDHEN, CDR2 SYDVKM. V was clipped by 4 bases and J by 0 bases, with 20 bases between them. Here the CDR3 DNA reads TGTGCCAGCAGTTCTTTTTTGTTAGCACTTACTAGCACAGATACGCAGTATTTT. Translation gives CASSSFLLALTSTDTQYF. The full variable domain, in which reference TRBV28 and TRBJ2-3 provide the parts outside the CDR3, is DVKVTQSSRYLVKRTGEKVFLECVQDMDHENMFWYRQDPGLGLRLIYFSYDVKMKEKGDIPEGYSVSREKKERFSLILESASTNQTSMYLCASSSFLLALTSTDTQYFGPGTRLTVL.

The chain uses TRBV5-5 and TRBJ2-7; possibly TRBD2 for D (5 bases). The germline gives CDR1 SGHKS, CDR2 YYEKEE (reference sequence). The V end lost 2 bases, the J end lost 2 bases, and 8 bases lay between the germline ends. There are 13 residues in the CDR3. The DNA of the CDR3 is TGTGCCAGCAGCTTCGGGGATCCCTACGAGCAGTACTTC. This encodes CASSFGDPYEQYF.

V gene TRBV19 combines with J gene TRBJ1-4; TRBD1 matches 7 bases. This CDR3 contains 16 residues. Germline lookup yields CDR1 LNHDA and CDR2 SQIVND (reference sequence). V lost 4 bases, J lost 2 bases, and 7 bases stayed unmatched. The CDR3, as DNA: TGTGCCAGTAGTACACGACAGGGAAGGACTAATGAAAAACTGTTTTTT. Translating gives CASSTRQGRTNEKLFF. Full variable domain (outside the CDR3, taken from reference TRBV19 and TRBJ1-4): DGGITQSPKYLFRKEGQNVTLSCEQNLNHDAMYWYRQDPGQGLRLIYYSQIVNDFQKGDIAEGYSVSREKKESFPLTVTSAQKNPTAFYLCASSTRQGRTNEKLFFGSGTQLSVL.

The CDR3 spells CASSLQGRSNQPQHF. The CDR3 nucleotides read TGTGCCAGCAGTCTACAGGGTCGGAGCAATCAGCCCCAGCATTTT. This chain uses TRBV6-6 with TRBJ1-5; possible D gene TRBD1, 6 bases. The germline CDR1 and CDR2 sequences are MNHNY and SVGAGI (reference sequence). The V gene lost 5 bases and the J gene lost 1 base, with 12 bases spanning the gap. This CDR3 has 15 residues.

Here the CDR3 reads CASSPGQAFYYGYTF. The CDR3 DNA follows: TGTGCCAGCAGTCCAGGACAGGCTTTCTACTATGGCTACACCTTC. V usage is TRBV14 and J usage is TRBJ1-2, with 7 bases that match TRBD1. The CDR3 has 15 residues. Looked up from germline, CDR1 is SGHDN and CDR2 is FVKESK. Losses at the gene ends were 6 bases for V and 3 bases for J; bases not matched to a gene: 10.

V gene TRBV15 combines with J gene TRBJ2-5; 9 positions agree with TRBD1. This CDR3 is 16 amino acids long. Germline V lookup: CDR1 LNHNV, CDR2 YYDKDF (reference sequence). Trimming took 0 bases from V and 5 from J; bases not matched to a gene: 7. CDR3: CATSREQGAVGETQYF. For the CDR3, the DNA is TGTGCCACCAGCAGAGAACAGGGGGCGGTCGGGGAGACCCAGTACTTC.

This chain connects TRBV18 to TRBJ2-7; 9 nucleotides match TRBD2. The CDR3 has 16 amino acids. V dropped 5 bases and J dropped 1; count of bases not matched to a gene: 9. Germline CDR1 and CDR2: KGHSH and LQKENI. CDR3 loop: CASSTIAGAQSYEQYF. CDR3 in DNA: TGTGCCAGCTCAACTATAGCGGGGGCGCAATCCTACGAGCAGTACTTC.

The V gene is TRBV7-9, the J gene TRBJ2-7; the D gene is possibly TRBD2 (6 bases). This CDR3 region has 14 residues. The V and J ends lost 3 bases and 4 bases respectively, with 13 bases between them. Germline CDR1 is SEHNR and CDR2 is FQNEAQ (reference sequence). CDR3 sequence (DNA): TGTGCCAGCAGCTTGCCGGGACTTGGTTACGAGCAGTACTTC. Its protein is CASSLPGLGYEQYF.

The V call is TRBV10-1, the J call TRBJ2-7, with TRBD2 matching over 9 bases. V trimming: 10 bases; J trimming: 2 bases; junction bases outside the gene matches: 12. Germline V gives CDR1 WNHNN, CDR2 SYGVQD (reference sequence). This CDR3 has 15 amino acids. CDR3 DNA: TGCGCCAACTATACTGGGCGGGAGGGCCCCTACGAGCAGTACTTC. It specifies CANYTGREGPYEQYF.

The V gene is TRBV20-1, the J gene TRBJ2-2, with 12 bases matching TRBD2. CDR1 is DFQATT and CDR2 is SNEGSKA in the germline V gene (reference sequence). The CDR3 consists of 17 residues. V lost 3 bases, J lost 6 bases, and 11 bases stayed unmatched. The CDR3 loop reads CSASKGLAGGPAGELFF. The DNA of the CDR3 is TGCAGTGCTAGTAAGGGGCTAGCGGGAGGGCCTGCCGGGGAGCTGTTTTTT.